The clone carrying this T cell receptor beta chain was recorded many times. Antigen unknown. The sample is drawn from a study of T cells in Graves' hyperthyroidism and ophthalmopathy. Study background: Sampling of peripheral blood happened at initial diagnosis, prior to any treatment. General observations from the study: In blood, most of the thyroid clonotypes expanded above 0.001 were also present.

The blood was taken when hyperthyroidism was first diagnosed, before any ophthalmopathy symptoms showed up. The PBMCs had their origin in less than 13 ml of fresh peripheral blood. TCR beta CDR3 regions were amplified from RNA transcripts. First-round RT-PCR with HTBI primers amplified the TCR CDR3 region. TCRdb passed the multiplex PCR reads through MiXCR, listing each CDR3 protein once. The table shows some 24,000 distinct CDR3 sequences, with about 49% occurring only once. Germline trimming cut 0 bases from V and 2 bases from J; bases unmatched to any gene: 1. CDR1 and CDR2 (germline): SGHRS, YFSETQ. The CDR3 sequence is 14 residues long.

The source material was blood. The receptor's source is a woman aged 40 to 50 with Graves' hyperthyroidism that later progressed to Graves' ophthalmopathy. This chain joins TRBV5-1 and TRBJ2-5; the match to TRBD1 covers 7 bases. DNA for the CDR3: TGCGCCAGCAGCTTGGGGGACAGACAAGAGACCCAGTACTTC. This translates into CASSLGDRQETQYF. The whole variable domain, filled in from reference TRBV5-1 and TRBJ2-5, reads KAGVTQTPRYLIKTRGQQVTLSCSPISGHRSVSWYQQTPGQGLQFLFEYFSETQRNKGNFPGRFSGRQFSNSRSEMNVSTLELGDSALYLCASSLGDRQETQYFGPGTRLLVL.